The 18 T cell receptor beta chains below all came from one sample that was sequenced in a study of molecular identifiers for immune sequencing clone quantification. TCRdb re-called the PCR reads with MiXCR, one entry per CDR3 protein. The sample yields around 480,000 distinct CDR3 sequences, about 20% seen once. Source material: naive CD8+ T cells from blood, with Jurkat cell RNA spiked in. Subset reported: FACS-sorted CD8+CD4-CCR7+CD45RA+ naive T cells. These receptors were taken from a human donor in good health. Some libraries in this study had Jurkat cell RNA spiked in.

The sample holds one count of this clonotype. Being one base from a much bigger clone, this may be a read error. V usage is TRBV25-1 and J usage is TRBJ1-5, with no clear D. CDR1 and CDR2 from the germline V gene are MGHDK and SYGVNS. This CDR3 spans 14 amino acids. The CDR3, as DNA: TGTGCCACCGGTCCGCGGCACGAGAATCCGCCCCAGCATTTT. Translation gives CATGPRHENPPQHF.

In the case of this clonotype: This may arise from a read error, as a much more abundant clone is one base away. The J gene is TRBJ2-2, the V gene TRBV28; the match to TRBD1 covers 8 bases. Germline CDR1 and CDR2: MDHEN and SYDVKM. The CDR3 totals 18 residues. Trimming at V came to 5 bases and at J to 4 bases, leaving 15 bases not matched to a gene. CDR3 residues: CASSGSSNRGACTGELFF. CDR3 DNA: TGTGCCAGCAGTGGCTCCTCCAACAGGGGGGCGTGCACCGGGGAGCTGTTTTTT.

This clonotype has a handful of counts. The chain joins TRBV6-2 or TRBV6-3 to TRBJ2-1; 12 bases line up with TRBD2. In germline, CDR1 is MNHEY, CDR2 SVGEGT. The CDR3 totals 16 residues. V lost 5 bases to trimming and J lost 4 bases; unmatched junction nucleotides: 6. The CDR3 region has the DNA TGTGCCAGCAGTGAACTAGCGGGGGGCCGTTACAATGAGCAGTTCTTC. Protein: CASSELAGGRYNEQFF.

This clonotype has a count of ten or more. The rearrangement uses TRBV20-1 and TRBJ2-7; unclear D gene. Germline V gives CDR1 DFQATT, CDR2 SNEGSKA (reference sequence). CDR3 length: 13 amino acids. Trimming took 3 bases from V and 2 from J, leaving 11 bases between them. The CDR3 spells CSARDLPTYEQYF. CDR3 DNA: TGCAGTGCTAGGGACCTGCCGACCTACGAGCAGTACTTC.

In regard to this clonotype: This likely comes from a read error, as the CDR3 has no conserved phenylalanine or tryptophan at its end. The chain recombines TRBV7-9 with TRBJ2-5; D gene unclear. V was pared by 1 base and J by 1 base, with 7 bases between. CDR3 length: 14 amino acids. Germline V gene sequence: CDR1 SEHNR, CDR2 FQNEAQ (reference sequence). CDR3 coding DNA: TGTGCCAGCAGCTTAGTGACAATCCAAGAGACCCAGTACTCC. This encodes CASSLVTIQETQYS.

This clonotype has a handful of counts. This chain connects TRBV13 to TRBJ1-6; the D gene is possibly TRBD1 (5 bases). Per the germline V gene, CDR1 is PRHDT and CDR2 is FYEKMQ (reference sequence). This CDR3 region has 14 residues. The V end was cut by 4 bases, the J end by 7 bases, with 11 bases between. The CDR3 loop is CASSSTVVNSPLHF. In DNA form, the CDR3 reads TGTGCCAGCAGCTCGACAGTAGTAAATTCACCCCTCCACTTT.

This clonotype has more than one count but fewer than ten. The genes are TRBV29-1 and TRBJ2-1, with a possible D match to TRBD1 (6 bases). Between the trimmed V and J ends, which lost 6 bases and 9 bases, there was a span of 18 bases. This CDR3 is built from 13 residues. From germline, CDR1 is SQVTM and CDR2 ANQGSEA. The CDR3 DNA follows: TGCAGCGTGACAGGATCCTACATCGTTGAGCAGTTCTTC. Translated: CSVTGSYIVEQFF.

For this clonotype: The conserved phenylalanine or tryptophan normally closing the CDR3 is absent here, so this likely arose from a read error. This chain links TRBV12-3 or TRBV12-4 with TRBJ2-1, with D possibly matching TRBD2 (5 bases). The length of the CDR3 is 15 residues. V was pared by 5 bases and J by 6 bases, with 17 bases between. The CDR3 sequence: CASSPIGGDPNEQFL. The CDR3 DNA follows: TGTGCCAGCAGTCCTATAGGAGGCGACCCCAATGAGCAGTTCTTG.

V is TRBV28 and J is TRBJ1-2, with a possible D match to TRBD1 (6 bases). This CDR3 has 14 residues. Germline assignment: CDR1 MDHEN and CDR2 SYDVKM. V was shortened by 3 bases and J by 8 bases, with 16 bases between the two germline ends. The CDR3, as DNA: TGTGCCAGCAGTTTTTCGGGGGGCGCGGGAGGCTACACCTTC. It translates to CASSFSGGAGGYTF.

Note on this clonotype: This may come from a read error, since a much larger clone is one base off. The V call is TRBV6-5, the J call TRBJ2-6; D uncertain. This CDR3 spans 18 amino acids. V gave up 1 base and J gave up 6 bases, with 19 bases separating them. CDR1 and CDR2 from the germline V gene are MNHEY and SVGAGI. The CDR3 bases are TGTGCCAGCAGTTACTTGATCCCTACATGGCCTGAGGCCAACGTCCTGACTTTC. It specifies CASSYLIPTWPEANVLTF.

Comment on this clonotype: One end of the junction varies from germline; a read error may be responsible. This sequence joins TRBV7-2 and TRBJ2-5; TRBD2 matches at 11 bases. Germline loops: CDR1 SGHTA, CDR2 FQGNSA. The CDR3 is made up of 16 amino acids. The CDR3 loop reads CASSLALAGVAETLYF. The CDR3 coding sequence is TGTGCCAGCAGCTTAGCACTAGCGGGAGTGGCAGAGACCCTGTACTTC.

In this sample, this clonotype turned up many times. The chain uses TRBV29-1 and TRBJ2-7, with a weak D call TRBD2 (5 bases). This CDR3 has 13 residues. Trimming pared 6 bases from V and 1 base from J, leaving 13 bases between. Germline CDR1 and CDR2: SQVTM and ANQGSEA. The chain's CDR3 is CSVAGRGSYEQYF. The CDR3, as DNA: TGCAGCGTGGCGGGTAGAGGTTCCTACGAGCAGTACTTC.

This clonotype has only a few counts. The chain is built from TRBV7-8 and TRBJ2-7; 8 bases agree with TRBD2. CDR1 SGHVS and CDR2 FQNEAQ come from the germline V gene. Trimming removed 1 base from V and 3 bases from J; junction bases left unmatched: 11. CDR3 length equals 17 residues. The CDR3 here is CASSLVPGGGLFYEQYF. CDR3 nucleotide sequence: TGTGCCAGCAGCTTAGTGCCGGGGGGGGGGTTGTTCTACGAGCAGTACTTC.

On this clonotype: One end of the junction varies from germline; a read error may be responsible. V gene TRBV7-9 combines with J gene TRBJ2-2, with a possible D match to TRBD1 (6 bases). The CDR3 is 17 amino acids. Germline V CDR1 and CDR2: SEHNR, FQNEAQ (reference sequence). CDR3 protein: CASSESTTGTNTGELLF. CDR3 nucleotides: TGTGCCAGCAGCGAAAGCACCACCGGGACAAACACCGGGGAGCTGCTTTTT. The full variable domain, with the rest looked up from reference TRBV7-9 and TRBJ2-2, is DTGVSQNPRHKITKRGQNVTFRCDPISEHNRLYWYRQTLGQGPEFLTYFQNEAQLEKSRLLSDRFSAERPKGSFSTLEIQRTEQGDSAMYLCASSESTTGTNTGELLFGEGSRLTVL.

The V gene is TRBV19, the J gene TRBJ1-5; D call uncertain. This CDR3 region has 12 residues. Germline lookup yields CDR1 LNHDA and CDR2 SQIVND (reference sequence). V was cut by 9 bases and J by 4 bases, with 10 bases left in between. CDR3 nucleotides: TGTGCCAGCACCACGGGGAATCAGCCCCAGCATTTT. Its protein is CASTTGNQPQHF.

Note on this clonotype: This may arise from a read error, as a much more abundant clone is one base away. The DNA for the CDR3 is TGTGCCAGCAGCCCCCAGGGGTGGGCGGGGGTGCAAGGGACCCAGTACTTC. It is translated as CASSPQGWAGVQGTQYF. The chain uses TRBV7-2 and TRBJ2-5, with a tentative D call TRBD2 (7 bases). Germline V gives CDR1 SGHTA, CDR2 FQGNSA. The CDR3 runs to 17 residues.

This clonotype has at least ten counts. The chain employs TRBV4-2 and TRBJ2-3, with 10 bases aligning to TRBD1. Looked up from germline, CDR1 is LGHNA and CDR2 is YNFKEQ. This CDR3 comprises 19 residues. Losses at the gene ends were 2 bases for V and 1 base for J; bases not matched to a gene: 12. The CDR3 DNA sequence: TGTGCCAGCAGCCAATTAACCTTCGGGACAGGGGTTGGCACAGATACGCAGTATTTT. Translation: CASSQLTFGTGVGTDTQYF.

This clonotype showed up many times. The rearrangement links TRBV7-2 to TRBJ2-3, with 12 nucleotides matching TRBD2. V gave up 3 bases and J gave up 2 bases; unmatched junction bases: 3. The germline V gene encodes CDR1 SGHTA and CDR2 FQGNSA. The CDR3 has 16 residues. The CDR3 sequence: CASSFLAGGPTDTQYF. CDR3 nucleotides: TGTGCCAGCAGCTTTCTAGCGGGGGGGCCCACAGATACGCAGTATTTT.